This T cell receptor beta chain was profiled in a study of blood T cell repertoires in COVID-19. Background on the study: Spain, Italy and the United States supplied samples that represented acute and convalescent COVID-19. From T cells, B-cell-depleted T cells, or PBMCs came the material, which was cDNA or gDNA.

Original handling: Using reference gene primer amplification, nucleated cell counts were estimated. Repertoires were generated with immunoSEQ multiplex PCR, while TCRdb's copy carries only in-frame clones and drops some. V and J calls and clone size are those listed in that table; D and trimming were worked out from the DNA. The profile shows 25,000 to 30,000 clones, about four fifths of them singletons. The V and J ends lost 5 bases and 2 bases respectively, with 12 bases between them. The CDR3 is 14 amino acids. CDR1 is SGHTA, CDR2 FQGNSA, per germline. The sequencing sample was made of peripheral blood. The chain is built from TRBV7-2 and TRBJ1-1; weak D call: TRBD1 (5 bases). This TCR was sampled from an elderly man with active COVID-19. The CDR3 DNA reads as TGTGCCAGCAGCCAAAACAGGCTTAACACTGAAGCTTTCTTT. Amino acid sequence: CASSQNRLNTEAFF.